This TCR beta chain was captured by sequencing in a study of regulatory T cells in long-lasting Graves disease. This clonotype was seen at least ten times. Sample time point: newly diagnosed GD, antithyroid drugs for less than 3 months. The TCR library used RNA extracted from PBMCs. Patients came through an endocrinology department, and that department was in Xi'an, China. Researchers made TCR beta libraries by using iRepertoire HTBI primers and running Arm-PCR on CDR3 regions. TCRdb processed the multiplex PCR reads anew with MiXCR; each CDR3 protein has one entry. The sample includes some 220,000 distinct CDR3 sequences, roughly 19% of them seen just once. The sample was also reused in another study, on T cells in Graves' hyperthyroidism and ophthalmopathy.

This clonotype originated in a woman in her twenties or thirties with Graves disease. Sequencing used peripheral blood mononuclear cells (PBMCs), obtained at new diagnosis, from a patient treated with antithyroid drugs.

The CDR3 nucleotides read TGTGCCAGCAGGCGGACTAGCGGGGAGGGGGCACAAGAGACCCAGTACTTC. Encoded protein: CASRRTSGEGAQETQYF. The V call is TRBV27, the J call TRBJ2-5; 12 positions match TRBD2. Germline-derived CDR1 and CDR2 are MNHEY and SMNVEV (reference sequence). CDR3 length equals 17 residues. J gave up 2 bases and V 6 bases, and 10 bases lay outside the gene matches.